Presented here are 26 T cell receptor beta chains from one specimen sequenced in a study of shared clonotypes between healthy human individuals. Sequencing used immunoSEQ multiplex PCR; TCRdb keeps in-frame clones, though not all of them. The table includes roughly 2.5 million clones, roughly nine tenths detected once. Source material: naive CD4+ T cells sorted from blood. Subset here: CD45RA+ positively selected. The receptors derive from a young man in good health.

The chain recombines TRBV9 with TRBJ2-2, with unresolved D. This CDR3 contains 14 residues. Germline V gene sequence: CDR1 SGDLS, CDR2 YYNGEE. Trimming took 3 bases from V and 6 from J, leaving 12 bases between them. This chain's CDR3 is CASSAQALSGELFF. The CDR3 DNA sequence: TGTGCCAGCAGCGCCCAGGCCCTTTCCGGGGAGCTGTTTTTT.

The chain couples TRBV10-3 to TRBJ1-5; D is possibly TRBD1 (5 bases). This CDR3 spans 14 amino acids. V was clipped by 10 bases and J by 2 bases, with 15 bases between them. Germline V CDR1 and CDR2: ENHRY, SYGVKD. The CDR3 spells CATAGQGGNQPQHF. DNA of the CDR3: TGTGCCACCGCCGGCCAGGGCGGCAATCAGCCCCAGCATTTT.

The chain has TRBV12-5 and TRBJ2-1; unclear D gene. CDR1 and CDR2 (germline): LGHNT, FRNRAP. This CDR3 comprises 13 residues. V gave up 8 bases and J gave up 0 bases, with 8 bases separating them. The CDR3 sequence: CASSLSSYNEQFF. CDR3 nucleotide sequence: TGTGCTAGTTCCCTAAGCTCCTACAATGAGCAGTTCTTC.

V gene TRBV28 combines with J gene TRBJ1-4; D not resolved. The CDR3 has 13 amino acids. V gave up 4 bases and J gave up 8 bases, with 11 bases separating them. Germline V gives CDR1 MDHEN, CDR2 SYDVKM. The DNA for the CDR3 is TGTGCCAGCAGTTATAGGTGGAGCGAAAAACTGTTTTTT. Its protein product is CASSYRWSEKLFF.

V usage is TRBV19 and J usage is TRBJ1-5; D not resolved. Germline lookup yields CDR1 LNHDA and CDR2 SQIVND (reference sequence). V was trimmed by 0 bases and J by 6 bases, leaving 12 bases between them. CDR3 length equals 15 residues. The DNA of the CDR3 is TGTGCCAGTAGTATAGAGGGGTTTGAGCGTCAGCCCCAGCATTTT. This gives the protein CASSIEGFERQPQHF.

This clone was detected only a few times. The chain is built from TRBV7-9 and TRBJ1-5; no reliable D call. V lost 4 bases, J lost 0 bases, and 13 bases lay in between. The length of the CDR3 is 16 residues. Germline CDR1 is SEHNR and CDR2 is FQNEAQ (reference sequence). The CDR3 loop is CASSSATGYSNQPQHF. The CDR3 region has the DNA TGTGCCAGCAGCTCCGCGACTGGATATAGCAATCAGCCCCAGCATTTT.

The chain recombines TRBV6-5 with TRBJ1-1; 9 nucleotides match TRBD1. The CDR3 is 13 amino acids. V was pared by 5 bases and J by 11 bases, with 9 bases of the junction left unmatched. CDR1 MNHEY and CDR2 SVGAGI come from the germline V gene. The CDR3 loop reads CASSRTGGNSAFF. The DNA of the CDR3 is TGTGCCAGCAGTAGAACAGGGGGCAATTCGGCTTTCTTT.

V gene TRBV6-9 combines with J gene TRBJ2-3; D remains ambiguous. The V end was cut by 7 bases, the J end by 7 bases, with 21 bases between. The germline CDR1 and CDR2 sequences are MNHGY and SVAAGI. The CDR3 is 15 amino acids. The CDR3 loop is CASTPRAFPGNTQYF. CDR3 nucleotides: TGTGCCAGCACGCCACGCGCCTTCCCCGGCAATACGCAGTATTTT.

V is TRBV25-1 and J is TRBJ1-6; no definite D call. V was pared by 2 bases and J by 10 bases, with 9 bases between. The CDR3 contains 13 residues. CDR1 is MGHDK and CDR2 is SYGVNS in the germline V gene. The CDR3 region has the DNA TGTGCCAGCAGTGAAGGTTTTGGGTCACCCCTCCACTTT. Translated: CASSEGFGSPLHF.

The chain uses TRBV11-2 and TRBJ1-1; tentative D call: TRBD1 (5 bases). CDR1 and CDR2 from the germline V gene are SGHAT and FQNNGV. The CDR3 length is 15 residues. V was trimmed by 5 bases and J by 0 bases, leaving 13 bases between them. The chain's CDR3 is CASSPRGTLNTEAFF. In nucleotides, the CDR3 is TGTGCCAGCAGCCCACGGGGGACGTTGAACACTGAAGCTTTCTTT.

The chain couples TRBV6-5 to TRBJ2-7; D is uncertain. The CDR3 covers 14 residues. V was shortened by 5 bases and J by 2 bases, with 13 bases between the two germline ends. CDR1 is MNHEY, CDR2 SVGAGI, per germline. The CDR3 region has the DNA TGTGCCAGCAGTACCGACATAATCGCCTACGAGCAGTACTTC. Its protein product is CASSTDIIAYEQYF.

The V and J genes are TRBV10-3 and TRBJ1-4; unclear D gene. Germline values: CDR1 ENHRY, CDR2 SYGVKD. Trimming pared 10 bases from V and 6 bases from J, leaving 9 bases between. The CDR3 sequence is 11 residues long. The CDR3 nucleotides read TGTGCCACCAAGGAGGATGAAAAACTGTTTTTT. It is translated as CATKEDEKLFF.

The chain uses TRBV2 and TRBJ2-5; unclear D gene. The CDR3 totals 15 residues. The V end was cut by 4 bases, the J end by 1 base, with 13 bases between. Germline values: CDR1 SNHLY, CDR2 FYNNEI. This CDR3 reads CASSGAALIQETQYF. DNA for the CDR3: TGTGCCAGCAGTGGGGCAGCACTCATCCAAGAGACCCAGTACTTC.

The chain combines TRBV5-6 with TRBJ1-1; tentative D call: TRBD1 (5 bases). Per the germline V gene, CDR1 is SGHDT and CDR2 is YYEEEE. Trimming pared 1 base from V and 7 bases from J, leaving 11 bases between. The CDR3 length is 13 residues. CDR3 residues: CASSLPSGGEAFF. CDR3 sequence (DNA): TGTGCCAGCAGCTTGCCGTCCGGGGGTGAAGCTTTCTTT.

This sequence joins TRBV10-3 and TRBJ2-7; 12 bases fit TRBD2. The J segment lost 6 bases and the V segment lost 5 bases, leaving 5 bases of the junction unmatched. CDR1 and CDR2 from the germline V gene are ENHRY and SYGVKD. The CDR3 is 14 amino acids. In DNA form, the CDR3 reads TGTGCCATCAGTAGACTAGCGGGAGATGGCGAGCAGTACTTC. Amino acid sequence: CAISRLAGDGEQYF.

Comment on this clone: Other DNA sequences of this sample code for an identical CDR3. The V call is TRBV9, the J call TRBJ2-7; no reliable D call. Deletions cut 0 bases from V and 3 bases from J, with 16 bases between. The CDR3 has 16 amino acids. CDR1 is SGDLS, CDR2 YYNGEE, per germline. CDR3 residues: CASSVADLGTGYEQYF. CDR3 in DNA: TGTGCCAGCAGCGTAGCCGATCTTGGCACCGGCTACGAGCAGTACTTC. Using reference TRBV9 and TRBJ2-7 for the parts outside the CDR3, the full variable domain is DSGVTQTPKHLITATGQRVTLRCSPRSGDLSVYWYQQSLDQGLQFLIQYYNGEERAKGNILERFSAQQFPDLHSELNLSSLELGDSALYFCASSVADLGTGYEQYFGPGTRLTVT.

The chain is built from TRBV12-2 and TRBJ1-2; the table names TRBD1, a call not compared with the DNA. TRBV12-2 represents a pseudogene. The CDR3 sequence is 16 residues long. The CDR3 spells CASRSARTSENYGYTF. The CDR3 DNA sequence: TGTGCAAGTCGCTCCGCCCGGACATCAGAAAACTATGGCTACACCTTC.

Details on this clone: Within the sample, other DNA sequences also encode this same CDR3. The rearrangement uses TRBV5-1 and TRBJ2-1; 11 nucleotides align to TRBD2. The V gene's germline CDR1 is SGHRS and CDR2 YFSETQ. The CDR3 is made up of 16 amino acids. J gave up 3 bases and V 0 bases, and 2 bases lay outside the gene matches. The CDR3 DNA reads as TGCGCCAGCAGCTTGGGACTAGCGGGAAACTACAATGAGCAGTTCTTC. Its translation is CASSLGLAGNYNEQFF.

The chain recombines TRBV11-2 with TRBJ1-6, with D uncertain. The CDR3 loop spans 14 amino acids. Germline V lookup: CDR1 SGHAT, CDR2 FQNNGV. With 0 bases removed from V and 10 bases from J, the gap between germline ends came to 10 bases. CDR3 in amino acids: CASSLEGSNSPLHF. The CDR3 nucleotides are TGTGCCAGCAGCTTAGAGGGATCTAACTCACCCCTCCACTTT.

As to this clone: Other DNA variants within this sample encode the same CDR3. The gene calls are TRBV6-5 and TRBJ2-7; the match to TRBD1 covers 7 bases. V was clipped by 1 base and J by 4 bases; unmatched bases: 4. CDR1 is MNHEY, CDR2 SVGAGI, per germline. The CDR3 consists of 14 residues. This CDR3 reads CASSYYRGGYEQYF. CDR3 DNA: TGTGCCAGCAGTTACTACAGGGGCGGGTACGAGCAGTACTTC.

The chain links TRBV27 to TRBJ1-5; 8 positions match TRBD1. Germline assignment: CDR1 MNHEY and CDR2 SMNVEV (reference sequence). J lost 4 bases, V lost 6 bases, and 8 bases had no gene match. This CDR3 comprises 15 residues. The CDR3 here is CASRGQGGSNQPQHF. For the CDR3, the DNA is TGTGCCAGCAGAGGACAGGGTGGTTCGAATCAGCCCCAGCATTTT.

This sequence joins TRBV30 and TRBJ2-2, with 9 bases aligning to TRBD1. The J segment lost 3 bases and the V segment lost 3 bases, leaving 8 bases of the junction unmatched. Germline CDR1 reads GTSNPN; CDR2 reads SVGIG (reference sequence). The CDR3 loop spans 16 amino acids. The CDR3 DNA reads TGTGCCTGGAGCCCGGGACAGGGAATATACACCGGGGAGCTGTTTTTT. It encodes CAWSPGQGIYTGELFF.

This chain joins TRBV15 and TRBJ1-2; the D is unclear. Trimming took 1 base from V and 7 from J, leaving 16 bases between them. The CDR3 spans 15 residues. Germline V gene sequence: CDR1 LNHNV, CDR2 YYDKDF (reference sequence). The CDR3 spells CATSRGNSFGGGYTF. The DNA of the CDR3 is TGTGCCACCAGCAGAGGGAACAGCTTCGGTGGTGGCTACACCTTC.

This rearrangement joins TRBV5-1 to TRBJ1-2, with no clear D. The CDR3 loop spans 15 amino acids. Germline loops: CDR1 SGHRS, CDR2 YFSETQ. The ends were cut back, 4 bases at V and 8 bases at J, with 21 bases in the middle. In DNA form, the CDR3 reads TGCGCCAGCAGCCTGTGGACGGACCAAGGTAGCGGCTACACCTTC. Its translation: CASSLWTDQGSGYTF.

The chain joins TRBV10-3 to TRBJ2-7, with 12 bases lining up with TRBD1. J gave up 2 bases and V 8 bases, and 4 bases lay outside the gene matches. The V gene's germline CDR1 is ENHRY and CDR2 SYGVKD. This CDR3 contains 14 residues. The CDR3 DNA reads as TGTGCCATCGGGGGGGACAGGGGGCCCTACGAGCAGTACTTC. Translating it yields CAIGGDRGPYEQYF.

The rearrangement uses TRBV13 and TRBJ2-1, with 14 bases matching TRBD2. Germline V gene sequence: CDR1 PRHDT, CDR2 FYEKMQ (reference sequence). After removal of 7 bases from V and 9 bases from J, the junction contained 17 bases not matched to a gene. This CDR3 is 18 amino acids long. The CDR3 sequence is CASNILKGTSGSSVEQFF. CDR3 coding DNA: TGTGCCAGCAACATTCTCAAGGGGACTAGCGGGAGTAGCGTTGAGCAGTTCTTC.